This T cell receptor beta chain comes out of a study of immune cell composition in non-small cell lung cancer. Some clones are missing from TCRdb's copy, which holds only in-frame ones; the method was immunoSEQ multiplex PCR. The table includes 2,500 to 3,000 clones, around three quarters detected once. Points from the study as a whole: Lung adenocarcinomas had lower top 10 clone scores and clonality than squamous tumours. It was not proven that tumour-reactive clones equal dominant tumour-associated clones.

The V gene's germline CDR1 is SNHLY and CDR2 FYNNEI. CDR3 length: 14 amino acids. J gave up 7 bases and V 7 bases, and 6 bases lay outside the gene matches. To note about this clone: The antigen is unknown.

The sequenced sample was lung tumor tissue. The chain links TRBV2 to TRBJ2-1; 11 positions agree with TRBD1. The TCR was taken from a human donor with non-small cell lung cancer. The CDR3 protein is CASTFGTGGNEQFF. The CDR3 coding sequence is TGTGCCAGCACTTTCGGGACAGGGGGGAATGAGCAGTTCTTC.